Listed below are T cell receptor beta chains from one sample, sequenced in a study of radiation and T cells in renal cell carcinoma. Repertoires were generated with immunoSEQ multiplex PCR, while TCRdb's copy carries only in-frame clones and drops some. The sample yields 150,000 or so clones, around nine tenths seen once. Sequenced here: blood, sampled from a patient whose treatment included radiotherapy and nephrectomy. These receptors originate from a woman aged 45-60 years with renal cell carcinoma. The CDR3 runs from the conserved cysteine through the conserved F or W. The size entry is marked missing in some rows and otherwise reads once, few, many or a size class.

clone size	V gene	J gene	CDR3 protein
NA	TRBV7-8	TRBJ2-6	CASSFSGANVLTF
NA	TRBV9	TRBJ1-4	CASSASTVGKLFF
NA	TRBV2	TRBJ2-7	CASSEVDYLRYEQYF
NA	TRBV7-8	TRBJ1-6	CASSLFQGSKSPLHF
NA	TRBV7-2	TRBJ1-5	CASSTQQGISNQPQHF
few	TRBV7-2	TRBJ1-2	CASSVRRYGYTF
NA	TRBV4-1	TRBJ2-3	CASSQDRLTAFFTDTQYF
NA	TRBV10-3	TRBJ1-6	CAISDVGSPSPLHF
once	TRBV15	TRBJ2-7	CATSERGASYEQYF
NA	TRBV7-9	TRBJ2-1	CASSSQRGSSYNEQFF
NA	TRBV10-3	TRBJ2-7	CATSRLSSYEQYF
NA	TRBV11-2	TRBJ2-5	CASSFSRGGAETQYF
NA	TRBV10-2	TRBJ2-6	CASSESGGTGANVLTF
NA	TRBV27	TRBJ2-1	CASSLSRNEQFF
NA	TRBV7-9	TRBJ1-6	CASSFFHGPRTYSPLHF
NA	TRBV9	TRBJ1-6	CASSVAQGNYNSPLHF
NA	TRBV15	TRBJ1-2	CATSRDYSLPPGDLDGYTF
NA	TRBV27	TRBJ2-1	CASSLLFGGSYNEQFF
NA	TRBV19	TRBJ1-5	CASSIDRIPQPQHF
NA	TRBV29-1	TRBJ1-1	CSVGPPQRGTEAFF
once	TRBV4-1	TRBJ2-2	CASSQGQGAPGELFF
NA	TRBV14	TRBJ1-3	CASSQDVGNTIYF
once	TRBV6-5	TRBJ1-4	CASSYSIDGEKLFF
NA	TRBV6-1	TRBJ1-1	CASSEAVGRVNTEAFF
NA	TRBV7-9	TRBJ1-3	CASSYTGDGSGNTIYF
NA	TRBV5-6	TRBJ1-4	CASRELDREDEKLFF
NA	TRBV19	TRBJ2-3	CASSIARTSGPLSDTQYF
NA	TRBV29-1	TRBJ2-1	CSVEDMGRGNNEQFF
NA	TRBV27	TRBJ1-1	CASSFWGMRTEAFF
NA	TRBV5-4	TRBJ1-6	CASSSTFSRDTSPLHF
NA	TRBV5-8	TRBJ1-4	CASSMHRDRAFYNEKLFF
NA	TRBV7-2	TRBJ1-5	CASSLETPNQPQHF
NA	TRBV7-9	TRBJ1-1	CASSQQGRDTEAFF
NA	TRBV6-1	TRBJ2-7	CASSYYEQYF
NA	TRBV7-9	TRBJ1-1	CASSFLDGGEDEAFF
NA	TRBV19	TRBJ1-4	CASSLDGGNEKLFF
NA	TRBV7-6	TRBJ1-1	CASSQPAPNTEAFF
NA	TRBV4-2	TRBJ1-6	CASRTTGGRAPLHF
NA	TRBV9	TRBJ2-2	CASSVVPSGGATNTGELFF
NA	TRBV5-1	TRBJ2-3	CASSWIAGAFLDTQYF
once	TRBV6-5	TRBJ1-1	CASSPRGGQTEAFF
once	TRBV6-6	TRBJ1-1	CASSNPGNGVNTEAFF